This passage covers 25 T cell receptor beta chains from one sample sequenced in a study of cytomegalovirus exposure and HLA in healthy donors. Vbeta (60) and Jbeta (13) primers were used in the PCR. Libraries were prepared by immunoSEQ multiplex PCR; TCRdb keeps only in-frame clonotypes and omits some of them. This table has fewer than 150,000 clones, roughly 70% appearing once. Sequencing input: PBMCs. Every receptor here comes from a man between 18 and 29 years old in good health and CMV-seropositive.

This clone was observed a few times. The gene calls are TRBV29-1 and TRBJ2-7; D ambiguous. Germline V lookup: CDR1 SQVTM, CDR2 ANQGSEA. The CDR3 is made up of 12 amino acids. V lost 4 bases, J lost 1 base, and 8 bases lay in between. CDR3 amino acids: CSVVGESYEQYF. The CDR3 nucleotides read TGCAGCGTTGTCGGAGAATCCTACGAGCAGTACTTC.

This rearrangement joins TRBV5-1 to TRBJ1-5, with D possibly being TRBD1 (5 bases). CDR1 is SGHRS and CDR2 is YFSETQ in the germline V gene. Deletions cut 0 bases from V and 2 bases from J, with 9 bases between. This CDR3 has 15 residues. The CDR3 bases are TGCGCCAGCAGCTTGGACGGAGGGGGCAATCAGCCCCAGCATTTT. Encoded protein: CASSLDGGGNQPQHF.

V usage is TRBV2 and J usage is TRBJ2-3; no clear D gene. The germline V gene has CDR1 SNHLY and CDR2 FYNNEI. V lost 4 bases and J lost 4, with 9 bases in between. The CDR3 loop spans 13 amino acids. The CDR3 sequence: CASSVPMSDTQYF. The CDR3 coding sequence is TGTGCCAGCAGTGTTCCTATGTCAGATACGCAGTATTTT.

V is TRBV7-9 and J is TRBJ2-5; possible D gene TRBD2, 5 bases. The germline V gene has CDR1 SEHNR and CDR2 FQNEAQ (reference sequence). Trimming removed 8 bases at V and 4 bases at J, with 14 bases between. CDR3 length: 13 amino acids. CDR3 protein: CASGGGAAETQYF. The DNA for the CDR3 is TGTGCCAGCGGCGGAGGCGCAGCAGAGACCCAGTACTTC. Looking up the rest from reference TRBV7-9 and TRBJ2-5 gives the full variable domain: DTGVSQNPRHKITKRGQNVTFRCDPISEHNRLYWYRQTLGQGPEFLTYFQNEAQLEKSRLLSDRFSAERPKGSFSTLEIQRTEQGDSAMYLCASGGGAAETQYFGPGTRLLVL.

The CDR3 nucleotides read TGCGCCAGCAGCCGGACAGGGAACTCCTACAATGAGCAGTTCTTC. This sequence encodes CASSRTGNSYNEQFF. The chain couples TRBV5-1 to TRBJ2-1; 8 nucleotides match TRBD1. Trimming took 4 bases from V and 0 from J; bases not matched to a gene: 3. The CDR3 loop spans 15 amino acids. Per the germline V gene, CDR1 is SGHRS and CDR2 is YFSETQ.

The chain couples TRBV29-1 to TRBJ1-6, with 8 nucleotides matching TRBD1. Germline V CDR1 and CDR2: SQVTM, ANQGSEA. Trimming took 6 bases from V and 10 from J; bases not matched to a gene: 5. This CDR3 region has 12 residues. The CDR3 nucleotides are TGCAGCGTGGCCGACAGGGGATCACCCCTCCACTTT. Translated, it gives CSVADRGSPLHF.

J is TRBJ2-3 and V is TRBV2; a weak D match, TRBD2 (6 bases). Germline CDR1 and CDR2: SNHLY and FYNNEI. Trimming pared 3 bases from V and 1 base from J, leaving 8 bases between. The CDR3 totals 14 residues. The CDR3 loop is CASSDKRGTDTQYF. CDR3 bases: TGTGCCAGCAGTGACAAGCGGGGCACAGATACGCAGTATTTT.

The chain uses TRBV6-5 and TRBJ1-2, with D possibly TRBD1 on 5 matching bases. Between the trimmed V and J ends, which lost 2 bases and 3 bases, there was a span of 13 bases. Germline-derived CDR1 and CDR2 are MNHEY and SVGAGI. The CDR3 covers 15 residues. The CDR3 DNA reads TGTGCCAGCAGTTACGGTGCGGCGGGGGACTATGGCTACACCTTC. Its protein product is CASSYGAAGDYGYTF.

The V and J genes are TRBV2 and TRBJ2-5; weak D call: TRBD2 (6 bases). CDR1 SNHLY and CDR2 FYNNEI come from the germline V gene. CDR3 size: 14 residues. With 10 bases removed from V and 0 bases from J, the gap between germline ends came to 15 bases. CDR3 DNA: TGTGCCACCCCGGGACTCCCGTACCAAGAGACCCAGTACTTC. It is translated as CATPGLPYQETQYF.

V usage is TRBV21-1 and J usage is TRBJ1-4. TRBV21-1 is a pseudogene segment. The CDR3 totals 16 residues. Here the CDR3 reads CASSSPSGRGNEKLFF. The CDR3 nucleotides are TGTGCCAGCAGCTCCCCGAGCGGCCGGGGAAATGAAAAACTGTTTTTT.

This chain uses TRBV30 with TRBJ2-5, with 7 bases identical to TRBD2. Losses at the gene ends were 2 bases for V and 4 bases for J; bases not matched to a gene: 10. Germline V gene data show CDR1 as GTSNPN and CDR2 as SVGIG (reference sequence). This CDR3 is built from 15 residues. CDR3 region: CAWSPSGVVAETQYF. The CDR3 nucleotides read TGTGCCTGGAGTCCGAGCGGGGTAGTAGCAGAGACCCAGTACTTC.

J is TRBJ2-1 and V is TRBV11-2; TRBD1 matches at 7 bases. The trim removed 6 bases at V and 0 bases at J, leaving 5 bases unmatched. Germline loops: CDR1 SGHAT, CDR2 FQNNGV. This CDR3 comprises 15 residues. Here the CDR3 DNA reads TGTGCCAGCAGTCCCGGGACAGTCTCCTACAATGAGCAGTTCTTC. Translating gives CASSPGTVSYNEQFF.

DNA of the CDR3: TGTGCCAGCAGCGTGGGGACAGGGAACAATGAGCAGTTCTTC. Translated: CASSVGTGNNEQFF. V is TRBV9 and J is TRBJ2-1; 9 bases map to TRBD1. The germline V gene encodes CDR1 SGDLS and CDR2 YYNGEE. This CDR3 is 14 amino acids long. V was clipped by 2 bases and J by 5 bases; unmatched bases: 2.

DNA for the CDR3: TGTGCCAGCAGCCTCGAGGAGGGGACAGGCTCCTACGAGCAGTACTTC. Protein sequence: CASSLEEGTGSYEQYF. This chain uses TRBV7-9 with TRBJ2-7, with 8 bases aligning to TRBD1. The CDR3 covers 16 residues. In germline, CDR1 is SEHNR, CDR2 FQNEAQ (reference sequence). Trimming removed 5 bases from V and 0 bases from J; junction bases left unmatched: 9.

This chain connects TRBV13 to TRBJ2-6; TRBD2 aligns across 8 bases. V gave up 2 bases and J gave up 1 base; unmatched junction bases: 7. The CDR3 length is 18 residues. The germline V gene encodes CDR1 PRHDT and CDR2 FYEKMQ (reference sequence). DNA of the CDR3: TGTGCCAGCAGCTTATTTCGGGGGGGAAAATCTGGGGCCAACGTCCTGACTTTC. Residues: CASSLFRGGKSGANVLTF.

The CDR3: CATSRQKETQYF. In nucleotides, the CDR3 is TGTGCCACCAGCAGACAAAAAGAGACCCAGTACTTC. The V and J genes are TRBV15 and TRBJ2-5; D remains unclear. This CDR3 has 12 residues. Deletions cut 2 bases from V and 3 bases from J, with 4 bases between. Germline V gene data show CDR1 as LNHNV and CDR2 as YYDKDF (reference sequence).

The chain recombines TRBV14 with TRBJ2-3, with D unresolved. CDR3 size: 14 residues. Germline CDR1 reads SGHDN; CDR2 reads FVKESK. Trimming took off 3 bases at V and 2 bases at J, with 9 bases between the two ends. CDR3 DNA sequence: TGTGCCAGCAGCCATGGTGACATCACAGATACGCAGTATTTT. Protein product: CASSHGDITDTQYF.

V and J are TRBV5-1 and TRBJ1-1, with no clear D. CDR1 and CDR2 from the germline V gene are SGHRS and YFSETQ. V was pared by 4 bases and J by 1 base, with 26 bases between. This CDR3 contains 19 residues. This CDR3 reads CASSPTGVAYGWSNTEAFF. The CDR3 DNA reads TGCGCCAGCAGCCCGACGGGAGTCGCCTATGGTTGGTCGAACACTGAAGCTTTCTTT.

The chain carries TRBV27 and TRBJ1-2; 7 positions agree with TRBD1. There are 14 residues in the CDR3. Trimming removed 6 bases from V and 2 bases from J; junction bases left unmatched: 6. Germline V gene sequence: CDR1 MNHEY, CDR2 SMNVEV (reference sequence). Here the CDR3 reads CASSNGGQNYGYTF. CDR3 DNA: TGTGCCAGCAGCAATGGGGGACAGAACTATGGCTACACCTTC.

The gene calls are TRBV19 and TRBJ2-1; TRBD1 matches 7 bases. Germline V gene data show CDR1 as LNHDA and CDR2 as SQIVND (reference sequence). The CDR3 loop spans 14 amino acids. V gave up 6 bases and J gave up 8 bases; unmatched junction bases: 10. In DNA, the CDR3 is TGTGCCAGTAGAAGACAGGGTGGGGGTCATGAGCAGTTCTTC. It specifies CASRRQGGGHEQFF.

The V gene is TRBV20-1, the J gene TRBJ2-7; possibly TRBD1 for D (5 bases). Germline CDR1 and CDR2: DFQATT and SNEGSKA (reference sequence). The CDR3 has 11 amino acids. Trimming shortened V by 3 bases and J by 6 bases, and 9 bases separated the two germline ends. The CDR3 sequence is CSARVGVEQYV. CDR3 in DNA: TGCAGTGCTAGGGTAGGGGTCGAGCAGTACGTC.

This clone occurred once. V gene TRBV4-1 combines with J gene TRBJ2-5; no definite D call. The CDR3 is 15 residues long. Germline CDR1 reads MGHRA; CDR2 reads YSYEKL. The V end was cut by 1 base, the J end by 3 bases, with 12 bases between. The CDR3 sequence: CASSQARGPEETQYF. The CDR3 DNA follows: TGCGCCAGCAGCCAAGCGCGAGGTCCGGAAGAGACCCAGTACTTC.

J is TRBJ2-2 and V is TRBV2; D is ambiguous. CDR1 is SNHLY, CDR2 FYNNEI, per germline. The CDR3 is 13 residues long. The V end was cut by 4 bases, the J end by 4 bases, with 7 bases between. CDR3: CASSVSSTGELFF. CDR3 bases: TGTGCCAGCAGTGTTTCTTCCACCGGGGAGCTGTTTTTT.

CDR3 nucleotide sequence: TGTGCCAGCAGTGGAGGTACGAAGGGTTTGATGAATGAAAAACTGTTTTTT. It is translated as CASSGGTKGLMNEKLFF. This chain uses TRBV28 with TRBJ1-4; no reliable D call. Per the germline V gene, CDR1 is MDHEN and CDR2 is SYDVKM. The CDR3 loop spans 17 amino acids. V lost 5 bases to trimming and J lost 5 bases, with 21 bases between them.

The V gene is TRBV4-1, the J gene TRBJ2-7; D gene unclear. The V end lost 3 bases, the J end lost 5 bases, and 11 bases lay between the germline ends. The CDR3 consists of 13 residues. The germline V gene encodes CDR1 MGHRA and CDR2 YSYEKL. The DNA for the CDR3 is TGCGCCAGCAGCCACCCAGTTCTTCACGAGCAGTACTTC. It translates to CASSHPVLHEQYF.